The TCR beta chain under discussion was sequenced for a study of blood T cell repertoires in COVID-19. Recruitment covered under 25 US areas and drew participants whose ages spanned roughly 18 to 100 years. Categorization into cohorts depended on clinical history that participants reported. Cohort 3 recovered donors had two negative PCRs, clearance, or symptom resolution. In the original processing: Scientists estimated how many nucleated cells there were by amplifying reference gene primers. Method: immunoSEQ multiplex PCR; TCRdb's copy keeps in-frame clones and lacks some. V and J calls and clone size are those listed in that table; D and trimming were worked out from the DNA. The sample carries hundreds of thousands of clones, around 86% recorded once. The junction had 9 bases not matched to a gene; V was cut back by 7 bases and J by 4 bases. Germline-derived CDR1 and CDR2 are LNHDA and SQIVND (reference sequence). This CDR3 spans 17 amino acids.

Sequenced sample: PBMCs or T cells enriched from blood (not recorded which). This clonotype originated in a woman between 45 and 60 years old who had recovered from COVID-19. The chain joins TRBV19 to TRBJ2-5; 16 nucleotides match TRBD2. The CDR3 loop reads CASNPTGLAGGGETQYF. CDR3 sequence (DNA): TGTGCCAGTAACCCCACGGGACTAGCGGGAGGGGGAGAGACCCAGTACTTC.